These 17 T cell receptor beta chains share one sample of origin, sequenced in a study of T cell repertoires in cytomegalovirus infection. TCRdb recomputed calls from the reads with MiXCR, one row per CDR3 protein. The sample holds more than 400,000 distinct CDR3 sequences; less than 30% are singletons and the top ten take about 12%. Sequencing was performed on PBMCs. The source is a human donor in good health (CMV status not recorded). Some clones in this sample may be carry-over from other donors' samples.

This clonotype was counted many times. This chain uses TRBV7-8 with TRBJ1-1, with 7 bases that match TRBD1. The CDR3 has 15 residues. Trimming took 5 bases from V and 0 from J; bases not matched to a gene: 6. CDR1 and CDR2 (germline): SGHVS, FQNEAQ. The CDR3 loop reads CASSARQGLNTEAFF. The CDR3 nucleotides read TGTGCCAGCAGCGCCCGACAGGGATTGAACACTGAAGCTTTCTTT.

The chain joins TRBV5-5 to TRBJ2-7; 8 bases agree with TRBD2. The germline V gene encodes CDR1 SGHKS and CDR2 YYEKEE (reference sequence). This CDR3 spans 15 amino acids. V dropped 0 bases and J dropped 5; count of bases not matched to a gene: 7. The chain's CDR3 is CASSLGDGRADEQYF. The CDR3 DNA reads as TGTGCCAGCAGCTTGGGTGACGGGAGGGCCGACGAGCAGTACTTC.

Only a few counts were recorded for this clonotype. A much larger clone differs from this one at a single base, so this may be a read error. The gene calls are TRBV6-1 and TRBJ1-4; a weak D match, TRBD1 (5 bases). CDR1 and CDR2 (germline): MNHNS, SASEGT. V lost 6 bases, J lost 2 bases, and 10 bases lay in between. This CDR3 has 14 amino acids. CDR3 residues: CASSSWGTNEKLFF. In DNA form, the CDR3 reads TGTGCCAGCAGCTCCTGGGGGACTAATGAAAAACTGTTTTTT.

CDR3 in amino acids: CASSFIRRDRGTSGSYEQYF. CDR3 coding DNA: TGCGCCAGCAGCTTCATTAGACGGGACAGGGGAACTAGTGGCTCCTACGAGCAGTACTTC. This chain uses TRBV5-1 with TRBJ2-7; 10 nucleotides align to TRBD1. Per the germline V gene, CDR1 is SGHRS and CDR2 is YFSETQ. This CDR3 has 20 amino acids. The V segment lost 2 bases and the J segment 0 bases; nucleotides outside the gene matches: 17.

V and J are TRBV12-5 and TRBJ1-1, with D possibly being TRBD1 (5 bases). CDR1 is LGHNT and CDR2 is FRNRAP in the germline V gene. This CDR3 contains 12 residues. The V and J ends lost 6 bases and 11 bases respectively, with 16 bases between them. The CDR3 loop reads CASGRDSGEAFF. As DNA, the CDR3 is TGTGCTAGTGGACGTGACAGTGGCGAGGCTTTCTTT.

This clonotype appeared many times. This chain's CDR3 is CASSSGRATAEKLFF. DNA for the CDR3: TGTGCCAGCAGCTCGGGGAGGGCCACGGCTGAAAAACTGTTTTTT. This chain links TRBV7-8 with TRBJ1-4; D is undetermined. The CDR3 runs 15 residues. Germline V lookup: CDR1 SGHVS, CDR2 FQNEAQ. V was pared by 4 bases and J by 7 bases, with 16 bases between.

The chain recombines TRBV20-1 with TRBJ1-6; 7 nucleotides align to TRBD1. J gave up 10 bases and V 6 bases, and 12 bases lay outside the gene matches. CDR1 and CDR2 from the germline V gene are DFQATT and SNEGSKA (reference sequence). The CDR3 extends over 14 amino acids. Here the CDR3 DNA reads TGCAGTGCCCGACAGGGTGTGGACCTGTCACCCCTCCACTTT. Translating gives CSARQGVDLSPLHF.

The gene calls are TRBV19 and TRBJ1-2; D is uncertain. V gave up 5 bases and J gave up 9 bases, with 13 bases separating them. The CDR3 spans 12 residues. From germline, CDR1 is LNHDA and CDR2 SQIVND (reference sequence). CDR3 residues: CASSSGSLRYTF. CDR3 bases: TGTGCCAGTAGTTCCGGGAGCCTGCGCTACACCTTC.

The sample holds a few counts of this clonotype. This rearrangement joins TRBV20-1 to TRBJ1-1; D unresolved. Trimming pared 1 base from V and 8 bases from J, leaving 14 bases between. CDR3 size: 13 residues. Looked up from germline, CDR1 is DFQATT and CDR2 is SNEGSKA (reference sequence). CDR3 bases: TGCAGTGCTAGAGGAGGAATCGACCACGAAGCTTTCTTT. This codes for CSARGGIDHEAFF.

V and J are TRBV20-1 and TRBJ2-3, with a tentative D call TRBD1 (7 bases). Per the germline V gene, CDR1 is DFQATT and CDR2 is SNEGSKA (reference sequence). The CDR3 has 15 amino acids. The germline V and J ends were trimmed by 6 bases and 3 bases, with 19 bases remaining between them. The CDR3 region is CSATSPAGGTDTQYF. Here the CDR3 DNA reads TGCAGTGCGACGTCCCCGGCAGGGGGGACAGATACGCAGTATTTT.

The chain uses TRBV5-4 and TRBJ2-5, with 8 nucleotides matching TRBD2. Germline V gives CDR1 SGHNT, CDR2 YYREEE (reference sequence). The CDR3 spans 17 residues. V trimming: 1 base; J trimming: 2 bases; junction bases outside the gene matches: 10. This chain's CDR3 is CASSLRILAESQETQYF. The CDR3 nucleotides read TGTGCCAGCAGCTTGCGAATACTAGCGGAATCTCAAGAGACCCAGTACTTC.

There are a few counts of this clonotype. The rearrangement uses TRBV18 and TRBJ2-2, with D uncertain. The V end lost 8 bases, the J end lost 3 bases, and 10 bases lay between the germline ends. CDR1 is KGHSH, CDR2 LQKENI, per germline. The CDR3 has 13 residues. DNA of the CDR3: TGTGCCAGCCAGCAGTCGGACACCGGGGAGCTGTTTTTT. This gives the protein CASQQSDTGELFF.

In this sample, this clonotype turned up many times. This rearrangement joins TRBV7-2 to TRBJ2-5, with TRBD2 identical over 11 bases. Per the germline V gene, CDR1 is SGHTA and CDR2 is FQGNSA. CDR3 length: 16 amino acids. The ends lost 1 base at V and 7 bases at J; junction bases unmatched: 8. CDR3 nucleotide sequence: TGTGCCAGCAGCTTAGAGGAACTAGCGGGAGCGGGGACCCAGTACTTC. This gives the protein CASSLEELAGAGTQYF.

V is TRBV12-3 or TRBV12-4 and J is TRBJ2-1, with TRBD2 matching over 10 bases. The CDR3 runs 17 residues. After removal of 6 bases from V and 7 bases from J, the junction contained 15 bases not matched to a gene. CDR3 region: CASSPWVAGGGVNEQFF. CDR3 sequence (DNA): TGTGCCAGCAGCCCGTGGGTAGCGGGAGGTGGAGTAAATGAGCAGTTCTTC.

A word on this clonotype: Just one base apart from a much larger clone, this may be a read error. The V call is TRBV7-2, the J call TRBJ1-4; 8 nucleotides agree with TRBD1. The CDR3 spans 15 residues. Germline V CDR1 and CDR2: SGHTA, FQGNSA. CDR3 region: CACSLATGVDEKLFF. The CDR3 DNA follows: TGTGCCTGCAGCTTAGCGACAGGGGTTGATGAAAAACTGTTTTTT.

A few counts support this clonotype. The chain has TRBV6-1 and TRBJ2-7; D might be TRBD1 or TRBD2, each matching 5 bases. Per germline, CDR1 MNHNS and CDR2 SASEGT. CDR3 length: 11 residues. V gave up 8 bases and J gave up 3 bases, with 8 bases separating them. In nucleotides, the CDR3 is TGTGCCAGCGGGACCCTCTACGAGCAGTACTTC. This sequence encodes CASGTLYEQYF.

The rearrangement uses TRBV18 and TRBJ2-7; 10 bases line up with TRBD2. The CDR3 loop spans 16 amino acids. V was pared by 0 bases and J by 6 bases, with 8 bases of the junction left unmatched. CDR1 KGHSH and CDR2 LQKENI come from the germline V gene. The CDR3 bases are TGTGCCAGCTCACCACCAGGGCTAGCGGGAGCCGGCGAGCAGTACTTC. Protein product: CASSPPGLAGAGEQYF. Full variable domain (remainder filled in from reference TRBV18 and TRBJ2-7): NAGVMQNPRHLVRRRGQEARLRCSPMKGHSHVYWYRQLPEEGLKFMVYLQKENIIDESGMPKERFSAEFPKEGPSILRIQQVVRGDSAAYFCASSPPGLAGAGEQYFGPGTRLTVT.